A selection of T cell receptor beta chains follows, all from one sample in a study of metastatic and nonmetastatic thyroid tumors. With MiXCR, TCRdb reprocessed the PCR reads. The data contain about 93,000 clones, about 13% of them singletons. The specimen was blood. The receptor source for this set is a female donor with papillary thyroid cancer or a benign thyroid nodule (not recorded which). Some clones in this sample may be carry-over from other donors' samples. Both conserved end residues are part of each CDR3. D genes are given only for firm matches. Clone size, where shown, is once, few, many, or a class for clones that have expanded.

v_gene	d_gene	abundance	j_gene	CDR3nt	CDR3aa
TRBV7-2	.	many	TRBJ2-2	TGTGCCAGCAGCGCCACAGCCTCCACCGGGGAGCTGTTTTTT	CASSATASTGELFF
TRBV5-1	TRBD1	many	TRBJ1-1	TGCGCCAGCAGCGGGGGACAGGGGGCTGGATGGACTGAAGCTTTCTTT	CASSGGQGAGWTEAFF
TRBV20-1	TRBD1	.	TRBJ2-5	TGCAGTGCTAGGCCTCCGGACAGGGGTGAGACCCAGTACTTC	CSARPPDRGETQYF
TRBV7-2	.	medium-sized	TRBJ2-1	TGTGCCAGCAGCTTAGGAAGGGGGGGGAGCTCCTACAATGAGCAGTTCTTC	CASSLGRGGSSYNEQFF
TRBV19	.	many	TRBJ2-5	TGTGCCAGTAGTTCCAATAGAGGGTCAGAGACCCAGTACTTC	CASSSNRGSETQYF
TRBV7-3	.	many	TRBJ2-7	TGTGCCAGCAGCCGGAACAGCGACGGCGAGCAGTACTTC	CASSRNSDGEQYF
TRBV20-1	.	many	TRBJ2-2	TGCAGTGCCAGGTGGGGCACCGGGGAGCTGTTTTTT	CSARWGTGELFF
TRBV12-3/TRBV12-4	TRBD2	many	TRBJ2-3	TGTGCCACCCAATCCTCGGCTAGCGGGATGGGTGTGGGAGATACGCAGTATTTT	CATQSSASGMGVGDTQYF
TRBV20-1	.	many	TRBJ2-3	TGCAGTGCTACTGATAGCTCCCTCCGTTATACGCAGTATTTT	CSATDSSLRYTQYF
TRBV11-1	TRBD2	.	TRBJ2-1	TGTGCCAGCAGCCCGGGGGGCCTAGCGGGAGCCTACAATGAGCAGTTCTTC	CASSPGGLAGAYNEQFF
TRBV11-2	TRBD1	many	TRBJ2-3	TGTGCCAGCAGCTCCTCGGGGCAGGGGGTTACAGATACGCAGTATTTT	CASSSSGQGVTDTQYF
TRBV12-3/TRBV12-4	TRBD1	many	TRBJ1-6	TGTGCCAGCAGTTACGGACAGGCGAATTCACCCCTCCACTTT	CASSYGQANSPLHF
TRBV5-1	TRBD2	many	TRBJ2-2	TGCGCCAGCAGCTACGGGACTAGCGGGAGTAGCTGGGAGCTGTTTTTT	CASSYGTSGSSWELFF